One sample yielded the 9 T cell receptor beta chains listed below, sequenced in a study of early stage breast cancer tumors. Clones were sequenced by immunoSEQ multiplex PCR, and TCRdb holds only the in-frame ones, with some missing. The table lists tens of thousands of clones, 80% of them singletons. Sequenced input: blood. These receptors all come from a person aged 55-75 years with breast cancer.

V usage is TRBV9 and J usage is TRBJ2-5; D perhaps matches TRBD2 (5 bases). Germline V CDR1 and CDR2: SGDLS, YYNGEE. Deletions cut 0 bases from V and 0 bases from J, with 12 bases between. This CDR3 is 16 amino acids long. This chain's CDR3 is CASSVGGIPNQETQYF. CDR3 nucleotide sequence: TGTGCCAGCAGCGTAGGAGGGATTCCTAACCAAGAGACCCAGTACTTC.

This clone was recorded a few times. This sequence joins TRBV4-2 and TRBJ2-2; D ambiguous. V was trimmed by 2 bases and J by 2 bases, leaving 6 bases between them. CDR1 is LGHNA and CDR2 is YNFKEQ in the germline V gene. CDR3 length: 14 residues. This CDR3 reads CASSQPTNTGELFF. The CDR3 DNA follows: TGTGCCAGCAGCCAACCAACTAACACCGGGGAGCTGTTTTTT.

V and J are TRBV5-1 and TRBJ2-1; D is possibly TRBD2 (7 bases). The V end was cut by 3 bases, the J end by 4 bases, with 14 bases between. Germline V gene sequence: CDR1 SGHRS, CDR2 YFSETQ. The CDR3 totals 15 residues. The CDR3 loop reads CASSSDEGGYNEQFF. The CDR3 DNA follows: TGCGCCAGCAGCTCCGACGAGGGGGGGTACAATGAGCAGTTCTTC.

V and J are TRBV2 and TRBJ2-1; perhaps TRBD2 as D (5 bases). Per germline, CDR1 SNHLY and CDR2 FYNNEI. The CDR3 consists of 13 residues. The ends were cut back, 8 bases at V and 7 bases at J, with 15 bases in the middle. In DNA form, the CDR3 reads TGTGCCAGCCTGTTGGGGAGTTCAAATGAGCAGTTCTTC. It encodes CASLLGSSNEQFF.

V is TRBV9 and J is TRBJ2-2; 7 nucleotides match TRBD1. CDR3 length: 13 amino acids. In germline, CDR1 is SGDLS, CDR2 YYNGEE. The J segment lost 3 bases and the V segment lost 8 bases, leaving 4 bases of the junction unmatched. CDR3 sequence reads: CASRDSDTGELFF. The CDR3 region has the DNA TGTGCCAGTAGGGACAGTGACACCGGGGAGCTGTTTTTT.

V usage is TRBV11-2 and J usage is TRBJ1-1; no clear D. The V end was cut by 8 bases, the J end by 1 base, with 14 bases between. CDR3 length: 14 residues. The germline V gene has CDR1 SGHAT and CDR2 FQNNGV. CDR3 region: CASGPYTENTEAFF. CDR3 coding DNA: TGTGCCAGCGGCCCATACACAGAGAACACTGAAGCTTTCTTT.

The chain uses TRBV5-1 and TRBJ2-7, with a tentative D call TRBD2 (6 bases). Germline V CDR1 and CDR2: SGHRS, YFSETQ. This CDR3 is 14 amino acids long. V was trimmed by 1 base and J by 6 bases, leaving 14 bases between them. The CDR3 coding sequence is TGCGCCAGCAGCTTGTACGGGAGTCCTGGCGAGCAGTACTTC. Translated, it gives CASSLYGSPGEQYF.

The J gene is TRBJ2-5, the V gene TRBV5-1; weak D call: TRBD2 (5 bases). CDR3 length equals 14 residues. The germline V gene has CDR1 SGHRS and CDR2 YFSETQ. V was trimmed by 4 bases and J by 9 bases, leaving 19 bases between them. CDR3 protein: CASSLTGPTGAQYF. CDR3 in DNA: TGCGCCAGCAGCCTGACCGGACCTACCGGGGCCCAGTACTTC. The full variable domain, rest sourced from reference TRBV5-1 and TRBJ2-5, is KAGVTQTPRYLIKTRGQQVTLSCSPISGHRSVSWYQQTPGQGLQFLFEYFSETQRNKGNFPGRFSGRQFSNSRSEMNVSTLELGDSALYLCASSLTGPTGAQYFGPGTRLLVL.

This chain links TRBV4-3 with TRBJ2-4; a weak D match, TRBD2 (6 bases). The CDR3 is 14 residues long. Per the germline V gene, CDR1 is LGHNA and CDR2 is YSLEER. The V end lost 1 base, the J end lost 4 bases, and 8 bases lay between the germline ends. The CDR3 loop reads CASSQGSGKNIQYF. The CDR3 DNA reads TGCGCCAGCAGCCAAGGTAGCGGTAAAAACATTCAGTACTTC.